A single sample gave rise to the 2 T cell receptor beta chains below, sequenced in a study of ipilimumab plus nivolumab after autologous stem cell transplantation (TCRdb year 2021). The library was prepared using the immunoSEQ multiplex PCR assay. Held by TCRdb, this immuneACCESS table contains in-frame sequences only and omits some clones. Under half of the omission traces to an unresolved V gene where checked; the cause of the rest is unknown. This sample is represented by 15,000 to 20,000 clones; 75% to 85% of them were singletons. The ten largest clones capture more than 15% of the sample. The sample here was PBMCs, taken in a trial of ipilimumab plus nivolumab as post-transplant consolidation. These receptors were taken from a male donor with diffuse large B-cell lymphoma.

This clone was detected once. The gene calls are TRBV7-6 and TRBJ2-2; 13 nucleotides match TRBD2. The CDR3 sequence is 15 residues long. The germline V gene has CDR1 SGHVS and CDR2 FNYEAQ. The V segment lost 3 bases and the J segment 7 bases; nucleotides outside the gene matches: 2. As DNA, the CDR3 is TGTGCCAGCAGCTTCAGACTAGCGGGGGGCGGGGAGCTGTTTTTT. The encoded protein is CASSFRLAGGGELFF.

CDR3 nucleotide sequence: TGTGCCACCAGCAGCTCCGGGATGGGGGGTCAGCCCCAGCATTTT. Amino acids: CATSSSGMGGQPQHF. V is TRBV15 and J is TRBJ1-5; weak D call: TRBD1 (5 bases). Germline CDR1 and CDR2: LNHNV and YYDKDF (reference sequence). V lost 3 bases and J 6 bases, leaving 15 bases between the germline ends. The CDR3 sequence is 15 residues long.